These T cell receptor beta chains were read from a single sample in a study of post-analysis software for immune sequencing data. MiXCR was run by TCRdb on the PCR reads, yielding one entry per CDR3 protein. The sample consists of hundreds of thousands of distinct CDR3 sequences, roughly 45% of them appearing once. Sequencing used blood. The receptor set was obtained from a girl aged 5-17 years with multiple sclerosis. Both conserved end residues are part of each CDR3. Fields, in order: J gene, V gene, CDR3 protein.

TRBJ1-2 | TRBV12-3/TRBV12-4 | CASNRQGDYGYTF
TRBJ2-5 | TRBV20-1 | CSARVWSPQETQYF
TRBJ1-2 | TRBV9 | CASSVGRERGYTF
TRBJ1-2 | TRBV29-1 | CSVIDWTEQDYGYTF
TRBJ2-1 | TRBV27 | CASSYSVYYEQFF
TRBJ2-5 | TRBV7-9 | CASSPAGQVETQYF
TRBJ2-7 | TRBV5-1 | CASSSRDRGPEQYF
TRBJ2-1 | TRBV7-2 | CASRGLAVYNEQFF
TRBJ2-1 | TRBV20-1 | CSGNAPYTLNEQFF
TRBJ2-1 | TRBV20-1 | CSASRTSADNEQFF
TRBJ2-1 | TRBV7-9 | CASSQAGSPPNEQFF
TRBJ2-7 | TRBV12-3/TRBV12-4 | CASSPPGQDNSYEQYF
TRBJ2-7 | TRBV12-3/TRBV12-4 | CASSPLETYEQYF
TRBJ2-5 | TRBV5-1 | CASSLAPGGQGTQYF
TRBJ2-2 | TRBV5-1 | CASSPARNTGELFF
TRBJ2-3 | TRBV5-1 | CASSVGPGTSRADTQYF
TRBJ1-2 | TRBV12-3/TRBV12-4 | CASSSAPVPGYTF
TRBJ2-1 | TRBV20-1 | CSARPIATSGGYNEQFF
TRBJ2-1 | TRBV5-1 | CASRSGSPNEQFF
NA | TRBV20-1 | CSARASGSLYEQYF
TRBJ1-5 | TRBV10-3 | CAISPTGNQPQHF
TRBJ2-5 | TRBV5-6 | CASSSTGTGGVGEQYF
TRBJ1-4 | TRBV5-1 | CASSISGISGEKLFF
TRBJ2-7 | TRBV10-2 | CASSGGGRYEQYF
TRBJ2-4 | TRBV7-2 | CASSFDGAGGDVWEQYF
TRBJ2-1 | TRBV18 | CASSPPQTVEQFF
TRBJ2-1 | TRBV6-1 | CASSGLGRADEQFF
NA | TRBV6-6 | CASNLRTGNYEQYF
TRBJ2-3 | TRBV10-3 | CAISRTSNTDTQYF